This section outlines one T cell receptor (beta chain) sequence together with its context. Antigen specificity is unknown. This sample stems from a study of radiotherapy plus CTLA-4 blockade in lung cancer. General study findings and limits: An expansion of tumor-derived TCR clones occurred in blood after radiotherapy plus ipilimumab. Alongside interferon-beta, early blood T cell clone dynamics were reportedly the best predictor of response.

Patients had chemo-refractory metastatic non-small-cell lung cancer and received focal radiation plus CTLA-4 blockade that used ipilimumab. The CDR3 loop spans 14 amino acids. The junction had 5 bases not matched to a gene; V was cut back by 4 bases and J by 6 bases. Germline CDR1 reads SGHRS; CDR2 reads YFSETQ. Assay used: immunoSEQ multiplex PCR; TCRdb lists only in-frame clones, some missing. This sample has tens of thousands of clones; more than 60% occur once, and the top ten carry less than 4%. The chain carries TRBV5-1 and TRBJ1-4, with 8 bases fitting TRBD1. The sequencing here drew on peripheral blood, taken from a patient treated with radiotherapy plus ipilimumab. The clonotype comes from a human donor with non-small cell lung cancer who had a partial response to radiotherapy plus ipilimumab. The CDR3 spells CASSPTGADEKLFF. Written as DNA, the CDR3 is TGCGCCAGCAGCCCGACAGGGGCTGATGAAAAACTGTTTTTT.